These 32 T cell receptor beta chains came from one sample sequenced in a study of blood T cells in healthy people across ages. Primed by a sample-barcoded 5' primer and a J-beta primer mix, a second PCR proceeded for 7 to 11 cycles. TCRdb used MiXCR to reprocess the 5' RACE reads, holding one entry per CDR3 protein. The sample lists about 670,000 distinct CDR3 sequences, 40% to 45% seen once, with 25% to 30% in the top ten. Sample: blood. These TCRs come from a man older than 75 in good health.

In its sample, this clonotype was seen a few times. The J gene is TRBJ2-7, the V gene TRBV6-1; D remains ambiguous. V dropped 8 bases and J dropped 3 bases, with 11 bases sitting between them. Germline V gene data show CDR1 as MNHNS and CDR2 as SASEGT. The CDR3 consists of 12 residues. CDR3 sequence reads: CASFSASYEQYF. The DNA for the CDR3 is TGTGCCAGCTTTTCGGCCAGCTACGAGCAGTACTTC.

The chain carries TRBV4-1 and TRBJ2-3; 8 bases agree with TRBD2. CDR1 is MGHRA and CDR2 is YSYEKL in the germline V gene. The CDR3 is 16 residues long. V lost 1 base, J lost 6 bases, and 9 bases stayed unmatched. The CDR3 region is CASSQVSGGARDTQYF. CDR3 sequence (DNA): TGCGCCAGCAGCCAAGTTTCCGGGGGGGCCAGGGATACGCAGTATTTT.

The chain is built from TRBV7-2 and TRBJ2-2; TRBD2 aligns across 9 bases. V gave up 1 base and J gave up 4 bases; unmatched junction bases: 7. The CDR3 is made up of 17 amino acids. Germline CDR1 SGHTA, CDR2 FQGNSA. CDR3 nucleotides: TGTGCCAGCAGCTTAGTTAGGCTAGCGGGGCCCACCGGGGAGCTGTTTTTT. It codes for CASSLVRLAGPTGELFF. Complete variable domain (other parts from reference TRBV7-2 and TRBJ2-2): GAGVSQSPSNKVTEKGKDVELRCDPISGHTALYWYRQSLGQGLEFLIYFQGNSAPDKSGLPSDRFSAERTGGSVSTLTIQRTQQEDSAVYLCASSLVRLAGPTGELFFGEGSRLTVL.

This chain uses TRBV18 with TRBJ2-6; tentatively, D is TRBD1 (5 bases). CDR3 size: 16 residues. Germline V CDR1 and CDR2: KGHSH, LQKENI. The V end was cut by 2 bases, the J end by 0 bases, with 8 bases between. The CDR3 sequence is CASSPDRLSGANVLTF. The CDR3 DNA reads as TGTGCCAGCTCACCAGACAGACTCTCTGGGGCCAACGTCCTGACTTTC.

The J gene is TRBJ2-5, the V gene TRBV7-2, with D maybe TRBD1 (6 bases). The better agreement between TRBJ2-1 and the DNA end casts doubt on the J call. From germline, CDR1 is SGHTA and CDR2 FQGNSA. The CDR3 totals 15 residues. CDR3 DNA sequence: TGTGCCAGCAGCTTAAAGAGGACAGTGCAAGAGACCCAGTTCTTC. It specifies CASSLKRTVQETQFF.

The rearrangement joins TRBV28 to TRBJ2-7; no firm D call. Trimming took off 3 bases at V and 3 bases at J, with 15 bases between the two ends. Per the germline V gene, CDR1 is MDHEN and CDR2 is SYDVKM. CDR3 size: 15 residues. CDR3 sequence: CASSFPKGSLYEQYF. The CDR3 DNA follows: TGTGCCAGCAGTTTCCCCAAGGGATCGCTCTACGAGCAGTACTTC.

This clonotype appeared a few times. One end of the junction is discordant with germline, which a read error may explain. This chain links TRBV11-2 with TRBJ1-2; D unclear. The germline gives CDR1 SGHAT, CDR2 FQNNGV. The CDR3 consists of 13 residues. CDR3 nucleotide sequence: TGTGCTAGCAGCTTAGAAGGGATCTATGGCTACACCTTC. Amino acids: CASSLEGIYGYTF.

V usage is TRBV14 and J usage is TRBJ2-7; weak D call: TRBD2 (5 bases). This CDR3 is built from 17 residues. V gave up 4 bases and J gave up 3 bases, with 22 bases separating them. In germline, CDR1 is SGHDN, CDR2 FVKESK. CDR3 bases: TGTGCCAGCAGCCCAAGAGTGTACAGCGAAGCGGACTACGAGCAGTACTTC. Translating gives CASSPRVYSEADYEQYF.

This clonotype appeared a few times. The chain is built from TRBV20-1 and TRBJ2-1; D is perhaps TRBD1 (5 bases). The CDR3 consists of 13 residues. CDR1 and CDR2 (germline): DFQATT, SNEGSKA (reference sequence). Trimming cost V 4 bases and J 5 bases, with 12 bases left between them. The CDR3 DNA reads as TGCAGTGCTATCCCAGGGCTCAACAATGAGCAGTTCTTC. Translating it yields CSAIPGLNNEQFF.

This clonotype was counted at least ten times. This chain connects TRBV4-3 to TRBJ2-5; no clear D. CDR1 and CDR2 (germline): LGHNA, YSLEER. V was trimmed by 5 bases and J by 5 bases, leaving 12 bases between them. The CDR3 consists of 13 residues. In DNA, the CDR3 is TGCGCCAGCAGCGGGCAGACCCGGGAGACCCAGTACTTC. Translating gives CASSGQTRETQYF.

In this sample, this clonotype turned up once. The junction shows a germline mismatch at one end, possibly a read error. The CDR3 loop is CTSTPGQGYEQYF. CDR3 DNA: TGTACCAGCACTCCGGGACAGGGTTACGAGCAGTACTTC. The J gene is TRBJ2-7, the V gene TRBV6-1, with 9 bases that match TRBD1. The CDR3 is made up of 13 amino acids. Germline V gene sequence: CDR1 MNHNS, CDR2 SASEGT.

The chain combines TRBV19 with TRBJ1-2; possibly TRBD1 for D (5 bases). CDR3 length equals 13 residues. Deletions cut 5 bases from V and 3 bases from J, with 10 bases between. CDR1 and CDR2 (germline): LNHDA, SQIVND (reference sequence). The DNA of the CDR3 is TGTGCCAGTAGTGAGACAGACGACTATGGCTACACCTTC. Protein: CASSETDDYGYTF.

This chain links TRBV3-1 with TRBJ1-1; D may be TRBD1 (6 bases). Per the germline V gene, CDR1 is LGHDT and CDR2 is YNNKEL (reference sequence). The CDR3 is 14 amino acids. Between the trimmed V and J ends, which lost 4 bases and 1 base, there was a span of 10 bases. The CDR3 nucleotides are TGTGCCAGCAGCCGGGCAGGGGAGAACACTGAAGCTTTCTTT. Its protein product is CASSRAGENTEAFF.

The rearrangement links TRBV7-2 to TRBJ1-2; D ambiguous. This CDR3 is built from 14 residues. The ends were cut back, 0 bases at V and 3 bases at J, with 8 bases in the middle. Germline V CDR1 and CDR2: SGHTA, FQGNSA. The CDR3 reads CASSLAREDYGYTF. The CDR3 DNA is TGTGCCAGCAGCTTAGCGAGGGAGGACTATGGCTACACCTTC.

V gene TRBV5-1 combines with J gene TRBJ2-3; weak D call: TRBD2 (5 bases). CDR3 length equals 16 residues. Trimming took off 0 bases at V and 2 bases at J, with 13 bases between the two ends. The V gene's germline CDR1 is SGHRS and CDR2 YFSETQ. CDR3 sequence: CASSLGPLGDTDTQYF. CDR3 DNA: TGCGCCAGCAGCTTGGGCCCTCTGGGAGACACAGATACGCAGTATTTT.

CDR3 loop: CSVMDRMTSYEQYF. The CDR3 region has the DNA TGCAGCGTCATGGACAGGATGACCTCCTACGAGCAGTACTTC. The chain couples TRBV29-1 to TRBJ2-7, with 7 nucleotides matching TRBD1. CDR1 SQVTM and CDR2 ANQGSEA come from the germline V gene. Trimming at V came to 6 bases and at J to 0 bases, leaving 8 bases not matched to a gene. The CDR3 totals 14 residues.

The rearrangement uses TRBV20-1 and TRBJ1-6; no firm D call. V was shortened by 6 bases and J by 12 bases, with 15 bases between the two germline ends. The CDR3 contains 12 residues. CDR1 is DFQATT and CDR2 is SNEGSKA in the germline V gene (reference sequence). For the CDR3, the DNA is TGCAGTGCCACTCGGGGAGGAGAACCCCTCCACTTT. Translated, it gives CSATRGGEPLHF.

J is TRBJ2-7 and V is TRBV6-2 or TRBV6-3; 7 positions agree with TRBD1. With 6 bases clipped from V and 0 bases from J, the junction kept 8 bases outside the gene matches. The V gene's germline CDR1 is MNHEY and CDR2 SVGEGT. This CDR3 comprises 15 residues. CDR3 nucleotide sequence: TGTGCCAGCAGGTGGACAGGCTACGTCTCCTACGAGCAGTACTTC. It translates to CASRWTGYVSYEQYF.

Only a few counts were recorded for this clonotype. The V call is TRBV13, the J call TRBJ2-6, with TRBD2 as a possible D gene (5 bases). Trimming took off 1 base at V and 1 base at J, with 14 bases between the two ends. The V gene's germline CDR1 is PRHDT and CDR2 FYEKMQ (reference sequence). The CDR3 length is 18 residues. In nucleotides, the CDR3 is TGTGCCAGCAGCTTAGAAGTTCGGGGTAGGTCTGGGGCCAACGTCCTGACTTTC. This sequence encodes CASSLEVRGRSGANVLTF.

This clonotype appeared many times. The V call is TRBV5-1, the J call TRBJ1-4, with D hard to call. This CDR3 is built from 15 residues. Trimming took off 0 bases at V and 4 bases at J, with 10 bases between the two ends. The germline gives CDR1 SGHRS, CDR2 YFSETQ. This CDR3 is CASSLESAFNEKLFF. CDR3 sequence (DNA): TGCGCCAGCAGCTTGGAGTCAGCTTTTAATGAAAAACTGTTTTTT.

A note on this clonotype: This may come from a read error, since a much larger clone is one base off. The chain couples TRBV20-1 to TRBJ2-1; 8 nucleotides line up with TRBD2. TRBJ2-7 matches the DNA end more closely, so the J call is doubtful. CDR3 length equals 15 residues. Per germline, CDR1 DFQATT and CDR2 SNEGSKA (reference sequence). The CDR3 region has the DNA TGCAGTGCCCTCGTACTGGGACTAGTATACAATGAGCAGTACTTC. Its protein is CSALVLGLVYNEQYF.

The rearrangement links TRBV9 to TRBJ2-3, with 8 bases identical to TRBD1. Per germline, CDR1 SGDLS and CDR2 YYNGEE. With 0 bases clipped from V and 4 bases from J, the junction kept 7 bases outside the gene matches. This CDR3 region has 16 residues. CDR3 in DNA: TGTGCCAGCAGCGTAGACGCGGGGACAGGCGCAGATACGCAGTATTTT. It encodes CASSVDAGTGADTQYF.

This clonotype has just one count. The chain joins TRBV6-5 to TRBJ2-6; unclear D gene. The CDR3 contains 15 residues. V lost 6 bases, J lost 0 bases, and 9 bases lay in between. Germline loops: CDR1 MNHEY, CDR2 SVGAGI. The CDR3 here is CASREPGSGANVLTF. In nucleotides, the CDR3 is TGTGCCAGCAGGGAACCAGGCTCTGGGGCCAACGTCCTGACTTTC.

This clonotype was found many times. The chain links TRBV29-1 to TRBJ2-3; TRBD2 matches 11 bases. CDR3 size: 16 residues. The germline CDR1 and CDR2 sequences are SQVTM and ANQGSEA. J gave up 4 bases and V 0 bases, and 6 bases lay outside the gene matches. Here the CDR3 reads CSVEDPTSGIADTQYF. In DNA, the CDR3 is TGCAGCGTTGAAGATCCGACTAGCGGGATTGCAGATACGCAGTATTTT.

The CDR3, as DNA: TGTGCCAGCAGCCAAGGTAATCGGGGTGCGGGCGAGCAGTACTTC. This codes for CASSQGNRGAGEQYF. The rearrangement links TRBV4-2 to TRBJ2-7, with TRBD2 as a possible D gene (5 bases). Germline V lookup: CDR1 LGHNA, CDR2 YNFKEQ. Deletions cut 1 base from V and 6 bases from J, with 16 bases between. The CDR3 length is 15 residues.

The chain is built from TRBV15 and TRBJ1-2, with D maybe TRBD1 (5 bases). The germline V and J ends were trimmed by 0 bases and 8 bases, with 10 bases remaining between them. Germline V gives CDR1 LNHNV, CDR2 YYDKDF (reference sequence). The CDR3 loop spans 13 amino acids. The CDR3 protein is CATSRDKGFGYTF. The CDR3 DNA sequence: TGTGCCACCAGCAGAGATAAGGGGTTCGGCTACACCTTC.

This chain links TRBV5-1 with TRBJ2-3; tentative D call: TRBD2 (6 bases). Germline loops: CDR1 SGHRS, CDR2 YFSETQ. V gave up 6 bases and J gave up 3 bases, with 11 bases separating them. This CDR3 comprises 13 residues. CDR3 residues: CASNWLATDTQYF. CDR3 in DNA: TGCGCCAGCAATTGGCTAGCGACAGATACGCAGTATTTT.

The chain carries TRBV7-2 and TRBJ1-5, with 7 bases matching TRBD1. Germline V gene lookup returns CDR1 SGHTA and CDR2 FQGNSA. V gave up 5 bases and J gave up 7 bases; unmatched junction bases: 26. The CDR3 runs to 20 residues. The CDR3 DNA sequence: TGTGCCAGCAGCGGTTCAACTTTAGCGGGGAGACAGGGTCTTCGGCAGCCCCAGCATTTT. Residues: CASSGSTLAGRQGLRQPQHF.

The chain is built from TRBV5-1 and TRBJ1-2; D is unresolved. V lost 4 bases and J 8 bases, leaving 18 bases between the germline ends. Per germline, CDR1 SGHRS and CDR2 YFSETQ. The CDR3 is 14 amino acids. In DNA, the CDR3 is TGCGCCAGCAGCCCCCGCCCCGGGTTGGGCGGCTACACCTTC. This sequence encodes CASSPRPGLGGYTF.

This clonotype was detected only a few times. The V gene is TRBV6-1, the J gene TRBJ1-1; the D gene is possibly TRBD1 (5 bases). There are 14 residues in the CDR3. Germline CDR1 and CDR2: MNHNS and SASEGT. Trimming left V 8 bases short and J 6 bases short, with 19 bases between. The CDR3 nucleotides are TGTGCCAGCTGGGGGGTGGGGGGTGTTGCTGAAGCTTTCTTT. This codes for CASWGVGGVAEAFF.

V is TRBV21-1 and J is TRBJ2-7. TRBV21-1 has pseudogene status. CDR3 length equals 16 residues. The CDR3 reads CASSKKRRRSYNEQYF. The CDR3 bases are TGTGCTAGCAGCAAAAAAAGGAGACGCTCCTACAATGAGCAGTACTTC.

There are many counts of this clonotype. CDR3 bases: TGCGCCAGCAGCATCCGACTAGCGGGCTCCTACGAGCAGTACTTC. Amino acid sequence: CASSIRLAGSYEQYF. The gene calls are TRBV5-1 and TRBJ2-7, with 10 bases lining up with TRBD2. Germline values: CDR1 SGHRS, CDR2 YFSETQ. Losses at the gene ends were 4 bases for V and 0 bases for J; bases not matched to a gene: 4. The CDR3 is 15 residues long.